The clone carrying this T cell receptor beta chain was recorded only once. This same CDR3 is encoded by further DNA sequences in the sample. Per the original data handling: Estimates of nucleated cell counts were drawn from the amplification of reference gene primers. Only in-frame clones appear in the TCRdb table, and some are missing; sequencing was by immunoSEQ multiplex PCR. V, J and clone size are taken as reported in that table, and D and trimming were inferred from the DNA itself. The sample has about 82,000 clones, 75% to 90% seen once. These data belong to a study of blood T cell repertoires in COVID-19. Overall study context: COVID-19 samples, acute and convalescent, were from the United States, Italy and Spain. In each case, the material was cDNA or gDNA derived from T cells, B-cell-depleted T cells, or PBMCs.

With 0 bases removed from V and 4 bases from J, the gap between germline ends came to 4 bases. CDR3 length: 12 amino acids. CDR1 and CDR2 (germline): SGHRS, YFSETQ. The receptor's source is a woman in her thirties or forties with active or convalescent COVID-19. Sequenced: peripheral blood. The rearrangement links TRBV5-1 to TRBJ1-2, with D hard to call. The CDR3 region is CASSLDSYGYTF. In DNA form, the CDR3 reads TGCGCCAGCAGCTTGGACAGCTATGGCTACACCTTC.